This passage covers 3 T cell receptor beta chains from one sample sequenced in a study of patients and donors after allogeneic stem cell transplantation (dated by TCRdb to about 2020). The method behind the library was RT-PCR. The run used a NextSeq 550. TCRdb reprocessed the public reads (quality trimming at Q25 with fastp, clone calling with MiXCR) and kept in-frame beta chains. All rows with the same CDR3 protein become a single entry with the most common DNA and genes. Here the sample has about 200,000 distinct CDR3 sequences; around two fifths occur a single time. The top ten clones comprise about 9.9% of the sample. Material: blood, either unsorted or a sorted T cell fraction (not recorded which). The receptors here all came from a human donor who was either an allogeneic HSCT recipient or a stem cell or donor lymphocyte infusion donor (not recorded which). It is not recorded whose cells these are; they may come from a transplant donor.

The V gene is TRBV9, the J gene TRBJ1-4, with D hard to call. V was pared by 0 bases and J by 14 bases, with 14 bases between. Per the germline V gene, CDR1 is SGDLS and CDR2 is YYNGEE. The CDR3 runs to 13 residues. CDR3 in amino acids: CASSVANGGYLFF. As DNA, the CDR3 is TGTGCCAGCAGCGTAGCTAATGGAGGGTATCTGTTTTTT.

The sample holds one count of this clonotype. The chain uses TRBV20-1 and TRBJ2-7; 10 nucleotides match TRBD2. Germline assignment: CDR1 DFQATT and CDR2 SNEGSKA (reference sequence). The CDR3 covers 15 residues. J was trimmed by 0 bases and V by 3 bases; bases with no gene match: 5. In DNA, the CDR3 is TGCAGTGCTAGTGGCCCTAGCGGGGGCTCCTACGAGCAGTACTTC. It translates to CSASGPSGGSYEQYF.

The chain employs TRBV12-3 or TRBV12-4 and TRBJ2-3; either TRBD1 or TRBD2 may supply D (5 bases each). V lost 4 bases and J lost 4, with 9 bases in between. This CDR3 has 13 residues. CDR3 amino acids: CASSWGIADTQYF. The CDR3 coding sequence is TGTGCCAGCAGTTGGGGGATCGCAGATACGCAGTATTTT.